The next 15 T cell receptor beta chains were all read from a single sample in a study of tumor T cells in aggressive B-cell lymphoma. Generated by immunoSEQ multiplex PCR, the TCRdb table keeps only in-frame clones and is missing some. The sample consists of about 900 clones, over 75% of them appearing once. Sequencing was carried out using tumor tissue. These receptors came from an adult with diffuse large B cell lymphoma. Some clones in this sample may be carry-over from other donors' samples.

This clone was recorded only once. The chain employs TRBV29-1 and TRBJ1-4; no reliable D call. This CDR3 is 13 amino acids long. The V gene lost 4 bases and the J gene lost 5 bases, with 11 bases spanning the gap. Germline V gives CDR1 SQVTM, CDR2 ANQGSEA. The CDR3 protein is CSVGYRGNEKLFF. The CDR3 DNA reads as TGCAGCGTTGGTTACCGAGGGAATGAAAAACTGTTTTTT.

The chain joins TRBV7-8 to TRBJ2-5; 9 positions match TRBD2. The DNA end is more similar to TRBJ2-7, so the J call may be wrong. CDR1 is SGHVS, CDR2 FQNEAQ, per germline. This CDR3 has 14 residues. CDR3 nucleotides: TGTGCCAGCAGCCCCGGACTAGCGACCGGCGAGCAGTACTTC. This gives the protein CASSPGLATGEQYF.

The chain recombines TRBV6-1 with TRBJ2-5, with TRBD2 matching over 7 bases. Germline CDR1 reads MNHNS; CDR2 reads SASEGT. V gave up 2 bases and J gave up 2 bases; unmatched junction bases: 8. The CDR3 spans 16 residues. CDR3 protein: CASSESGRRAQETQYF. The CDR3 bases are TGTGCCAGCAGTGAATCCGGGAGGAGGGCGCAAGAGACCCAGTACTTC.

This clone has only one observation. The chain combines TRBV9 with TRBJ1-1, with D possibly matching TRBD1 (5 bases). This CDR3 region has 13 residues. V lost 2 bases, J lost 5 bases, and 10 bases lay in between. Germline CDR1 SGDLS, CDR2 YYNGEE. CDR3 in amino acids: CASSVFQGTEAFF. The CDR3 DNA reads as TGTGCCAGCAGCGTGTTCCAGGGAACTGAAGCTTTCTTT.

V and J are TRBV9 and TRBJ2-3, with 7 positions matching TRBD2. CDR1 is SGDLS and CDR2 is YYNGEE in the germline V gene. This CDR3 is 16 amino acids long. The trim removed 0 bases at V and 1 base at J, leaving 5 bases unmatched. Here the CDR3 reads CASSVALAGGTDTQYF. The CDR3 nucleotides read TGTGCCAGCAGCGTAGCCCTGGCGGGGGGCACAGATACGCAGTATTTT.

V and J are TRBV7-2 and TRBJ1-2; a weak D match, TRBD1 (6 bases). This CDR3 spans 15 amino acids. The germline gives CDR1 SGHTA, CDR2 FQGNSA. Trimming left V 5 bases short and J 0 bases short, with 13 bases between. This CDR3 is CASSISGASNYGYTF. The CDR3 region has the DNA TGTGCCAGCAGCATCTCAGGGGCCTCTAACTATGGCTACACCTTC.

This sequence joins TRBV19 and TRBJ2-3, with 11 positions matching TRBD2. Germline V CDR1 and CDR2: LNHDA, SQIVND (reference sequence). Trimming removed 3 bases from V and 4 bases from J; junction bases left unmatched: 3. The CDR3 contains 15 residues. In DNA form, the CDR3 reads TGTGCCAGTAGTATCGTTAGCGGGGGGGCAGATACGCAGTATTTT. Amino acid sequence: CASSIVSGGADTQYF.

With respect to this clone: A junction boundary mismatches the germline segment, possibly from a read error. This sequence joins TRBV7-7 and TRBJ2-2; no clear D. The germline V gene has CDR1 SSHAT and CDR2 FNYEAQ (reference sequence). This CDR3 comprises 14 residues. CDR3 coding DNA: TGTGCTAGCAGCTTAGGCGGTCGGGCCGGGGAGCTGTTTTTT. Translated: CASSLGGRAGELFF.

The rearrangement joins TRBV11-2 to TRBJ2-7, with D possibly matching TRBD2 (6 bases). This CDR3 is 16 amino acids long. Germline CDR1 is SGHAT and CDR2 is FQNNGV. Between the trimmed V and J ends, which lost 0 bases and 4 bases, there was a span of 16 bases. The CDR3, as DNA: TGTGCCAGCAGCTTAGAAGGGGCGCGGGGTCTTTACGAGCAGTACTTC. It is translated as CASSLEGARGLYEQYF.

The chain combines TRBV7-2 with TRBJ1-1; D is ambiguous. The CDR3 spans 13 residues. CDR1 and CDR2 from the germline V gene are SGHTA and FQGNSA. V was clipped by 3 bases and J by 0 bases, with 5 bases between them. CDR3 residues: CASSFGMNTEAFF. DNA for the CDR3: TGTGCCAGCAGCTTCGGGATGAACACTGAAGCTTTCTTT.

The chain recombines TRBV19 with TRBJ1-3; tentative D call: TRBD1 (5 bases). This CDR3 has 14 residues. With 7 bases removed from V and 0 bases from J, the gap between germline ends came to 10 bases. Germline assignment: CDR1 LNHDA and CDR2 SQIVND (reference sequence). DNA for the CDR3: TGTGCCAGTATTCAGGGAATCTCTGGAAACACCATATATTTT. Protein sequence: CASIQGISGNTIYF.

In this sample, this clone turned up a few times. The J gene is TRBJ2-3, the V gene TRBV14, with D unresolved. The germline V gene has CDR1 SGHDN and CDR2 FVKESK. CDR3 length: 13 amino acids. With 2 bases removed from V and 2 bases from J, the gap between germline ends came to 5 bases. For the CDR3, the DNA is TGTGCCAGCAGCCAAATCTCCACAGATACGCAGTATTTT. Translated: CASSQISTDTQYF. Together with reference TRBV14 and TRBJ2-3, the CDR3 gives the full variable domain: EAGVTQFPSHSVIEKGQTVTLRCDPISGHDNLYWYRRVMGKEIKFLLHFVKESKQDESGMPNNRFLAERTGGTYSTLKVQPAELEDSGVYFCASSQISTDTQYFGPGTRLTVL.

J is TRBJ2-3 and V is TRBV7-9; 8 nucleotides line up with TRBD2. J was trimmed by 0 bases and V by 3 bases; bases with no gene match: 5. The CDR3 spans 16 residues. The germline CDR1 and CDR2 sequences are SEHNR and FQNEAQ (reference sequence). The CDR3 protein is CASSFGGLVSTDTQYF. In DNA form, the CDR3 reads TGTGCCAGCAGCTTTGGGGGACTAGTGAGCACAGATACGCAGTATTTT.

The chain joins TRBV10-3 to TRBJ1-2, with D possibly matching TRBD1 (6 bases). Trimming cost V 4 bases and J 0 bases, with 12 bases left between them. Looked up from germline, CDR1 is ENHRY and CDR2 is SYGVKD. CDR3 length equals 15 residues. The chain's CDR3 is CAISAGDHTNYGYTF. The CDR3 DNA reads TGTGCCATCAGTGCAGGGGACCATACTAACTATGGCTACACCTTC.

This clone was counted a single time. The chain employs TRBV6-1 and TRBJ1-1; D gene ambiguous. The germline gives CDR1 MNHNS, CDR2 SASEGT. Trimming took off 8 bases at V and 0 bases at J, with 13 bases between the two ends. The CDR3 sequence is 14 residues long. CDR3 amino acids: CASRGSLLNTEAFF. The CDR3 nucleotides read TGTGCCAGCCGTGGGAGCCTTTTGAACACTGAAGCTTTCTTT.